This T cell receptor beta chain was identified in a study of beta chain features in type 1 diabetes. Study at large: No age, gender or cell yield differences were seen between patients and healthy donors. Findings of the study overall: Moderately but significantly shorter TCRB CDR3s were found in Type 1 diabetes patients in all four CD4+ subsets.

Cells sorted by CD45RO/CCR7/CD25/CD127/CD95/CD27 comprised CD4+ naive, central memory, regulatory and stem cell-like memory cells. The investigators reverse transcribed all of the isolated RNA, so they sequenced expressed TCRB transcripts. Data came from immunoSEQ multiplex PCR; TCRdb stores just in-frame clones and leaves some out. Of nearly 700,000 clones listed, roughly 13% were seen once; the top ten hold approximately 0.022%. J gave up 6 bases and V 0 bases, and 7 bases lay outside the gene matches. Germline loops: CDR1 SGHDT, CDR2 YYEEEE. The CDR3 contains 15 residues. This clone has more than one count but fewer than ten. The antigen remains undetermined.

The chain is built from TRBV5-6 and TRBJ2-5, with 8 bases aligning to TRBD1. Sequencing was performed on naive CD4+ T cells from blood. The TCR originated in a man younger than 35 with type 1 diabetes. The CDR3 is CASSLGTGTLKTQYF. The CDR3 nucleotides read TGTGCCAGCAGCTTGGGGACAGGGACGTTAAAGACCCAGTACTTC.